The clone carrying this T cell receptor (beta chain) was detected a few times. Its matching antigen is unknown. The sample is drawn from a study of T cell repertoires in cytomegalovirus infection. Study in general: Public signatures in TCR beta pointed to CMV infection and matching HLA type.

Points from the study as a whole: HLA-C-restricted CMV clonotypes gave the most frequent clonotype in two of eight donors. CMV carriers having the relevant HLA were flagged by cumulative public TCR beta family frequency.

TCRdb re-derived calls from the reads in MiXCR, one entry per CDR3 protein. The sample carries roughly 180,000 distinct CDR3 sequences, approximately 17% recorded once. The germline V gene encodes CDR1 SGHDN and CDR2 FVKESK. The CDR3 is 13 residues long. Trimming shortened V by 3 bases and J by 6 bases, and 12 bases separated the two germline ends. Source material: CD8+ T cells from PBMCs. This chain links TRBV14 with TRBJ2-7; D gene unclear. This receptor was taken from a human donor in good health (CMV status not recorded). Some clones in this sample may be carry-over from other donors' samples. CDR3 loop: CASSQSLPPEQYF. In DNA, the CDR3 is TGTGCCAGCAGCCAGTCGCTCCCTCCCGAGCAGTACTTC.